Listed below are T cell receptor beta chains from one sample, sequenced in a study of human T cells and chemical hapten exposure. Each CDR3 protein gets one entry after TCRdb re-called the reads with MiXCR. The sample records about 120,000 distinct CDR3 sequences, approximately 9.3% being singletons. Sequencing was done on a sample of whole blood. The receptors stem from a human donor in good health. Some clones in this sample may be carry-over from other donors' samples. CDR3s include the opening cysteine and the closing phenylalanine or tryptophan. D genes are given only for firm matches. Part of the rows lack a size; the others show once, few, many or a class for expanded clones.

>TRBJ2-7|-|TRBD1|TRBV5-1
TGCGCCAGCAGCCCGACAGGGGGCCTCTACGAGCAGTACTTC
CASSPTGGLYEQYF
>TRBJ1-5|many|-|TRBV7-2
TGTGCCAGCAGCTTATCACGGGATCAGCCCCAGCATTTT
CASSLSRDQPQHF
>TRBJ2-7|-|TRBD2|TRBV5-4
TGTGCCAGCAGCTCAACGGGACTAGCGGGTGACGAGCAGTACTTC
CASSSTGLAGDEQYF
>TRBJ1-5|many|TRBD1|TRBV6-5
TGTGCCAGCAGTTACTCCGCAGGGGGCGAACAGCCCCAGCATTTT
CASSYSAGGEQPQHF
>TRBJ1-5|few|-|TRBV18
TGTGCCAGCTCACCTCTGGACACGGTCGGTCAGCCCCAGCATTTT
CASSPLDTVGQPQHF
>TRBJ2-3|-|TRBD1|TRBV19
TGTGCCAGTAGTAAGACAGGGACCACAGATACGCAGTATTTT
CASSKTGTTDTQYF
>TRBJ2-7|many|TRBD1|TRBV6-1
TGTGCCAGCAGTATCGGGACAGGGTTTGGCGAGCAGTACTTC
CASSIGTGFGEQYF
>TRBJ2-6|many|-|TRBV6-2/TRBV6-3
TGTGCCAGCTCAGGGTTATCGGGGGCCAACGTCCTGACTTTC
CASSGLSGANVLTF
>TRBJ2-1|many|-|TRBV12-3/TRBV12-4
TGTGCCAGCAGTCCCCCCCTATTGGAGCGGAGGGGGAATGAGCAGTTCTTC
CASSPPLLERRGNEQFF
>TRBJ2-7|-|TRBD2|TRBV20-1
TGCAGTGGGAACCGCTTCTTAGCGGGCTCCTACGAGCAGTACTTC
CSGNRFLAGSYEQYF
>TRBJ2-2|few|TRBD1|TRBV7-9
TGTGCCAGCAGCCGGGAAGGACAGGGTAGGACCGGGGAGCTGTTTTTT
CASSREGQGRTGELFF